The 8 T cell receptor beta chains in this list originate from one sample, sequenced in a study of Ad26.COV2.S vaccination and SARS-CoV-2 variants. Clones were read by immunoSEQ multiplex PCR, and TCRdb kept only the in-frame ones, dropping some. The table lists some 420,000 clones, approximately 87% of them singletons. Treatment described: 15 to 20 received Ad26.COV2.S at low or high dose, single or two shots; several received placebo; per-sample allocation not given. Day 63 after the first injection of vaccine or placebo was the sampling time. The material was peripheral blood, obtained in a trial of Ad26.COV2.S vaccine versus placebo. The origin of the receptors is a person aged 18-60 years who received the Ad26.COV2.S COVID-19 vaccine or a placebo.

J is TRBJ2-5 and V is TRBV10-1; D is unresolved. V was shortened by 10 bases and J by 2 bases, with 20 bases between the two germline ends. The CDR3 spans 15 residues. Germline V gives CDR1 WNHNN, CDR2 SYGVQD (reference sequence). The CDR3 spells CATITHGPHQETQYF. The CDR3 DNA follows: TGCGCCACCATCACCCACGGGCCCCATCAAGAGACCCAGTACTTC.

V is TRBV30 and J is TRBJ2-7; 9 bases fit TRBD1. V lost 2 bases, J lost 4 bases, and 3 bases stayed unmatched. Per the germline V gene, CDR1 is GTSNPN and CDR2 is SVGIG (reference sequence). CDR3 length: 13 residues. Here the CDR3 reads CAWSSDRGYEQYF. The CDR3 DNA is TGTGCCTGGAGTTCGGACAGGGGTTACGAGCAGTACTTC.

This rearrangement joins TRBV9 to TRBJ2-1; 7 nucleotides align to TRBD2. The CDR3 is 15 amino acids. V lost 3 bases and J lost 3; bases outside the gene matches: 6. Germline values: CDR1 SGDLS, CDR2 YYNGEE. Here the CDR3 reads CASSARGDSYNEQFF. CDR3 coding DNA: TGTGCCAGCAGCGCCCGGGGGGATAGCTACAATGAGCAGTTCTTC.

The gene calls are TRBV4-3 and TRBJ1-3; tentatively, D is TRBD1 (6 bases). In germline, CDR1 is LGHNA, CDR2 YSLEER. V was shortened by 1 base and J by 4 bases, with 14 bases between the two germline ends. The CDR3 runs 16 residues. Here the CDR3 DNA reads TGCGCCAGCAGCCAAGGGGGGGCAGGGATGGGAAACACCATATATTTT. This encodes CASSQGGAGMGNTIYF.

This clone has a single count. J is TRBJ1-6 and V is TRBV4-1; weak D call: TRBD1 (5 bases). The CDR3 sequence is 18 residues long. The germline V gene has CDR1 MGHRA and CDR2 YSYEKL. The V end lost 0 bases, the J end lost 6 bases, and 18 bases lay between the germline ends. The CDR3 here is CASSQDPGQPYFNSPLHF. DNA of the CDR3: TGCGCCAGCAGCCAAGATCCGGGGCAACCTTATTTTAATTCACCCCTCCACTTT.

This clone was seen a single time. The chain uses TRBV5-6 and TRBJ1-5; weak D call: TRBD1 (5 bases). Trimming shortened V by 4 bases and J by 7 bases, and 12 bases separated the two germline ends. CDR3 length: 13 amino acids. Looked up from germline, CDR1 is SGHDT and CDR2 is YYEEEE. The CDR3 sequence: CASSRRERQPQHF. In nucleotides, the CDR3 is TGTGCCAGCAGCCGCAGGGAAAGGCAGCCCCAGCATTTT.

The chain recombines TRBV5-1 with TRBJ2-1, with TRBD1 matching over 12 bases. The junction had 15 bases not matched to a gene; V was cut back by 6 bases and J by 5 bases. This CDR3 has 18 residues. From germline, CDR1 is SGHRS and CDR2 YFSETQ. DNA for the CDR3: TGCGCCAGCAAAAGGGGACAGGGGGCCCCTCCTCAGGACAATGAGCAGTTCTTC. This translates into CASKRGQGAPPQDNEQFF.

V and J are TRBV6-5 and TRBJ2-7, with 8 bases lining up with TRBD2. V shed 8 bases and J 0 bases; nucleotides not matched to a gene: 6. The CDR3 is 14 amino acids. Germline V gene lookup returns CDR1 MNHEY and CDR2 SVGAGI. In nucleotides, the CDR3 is TGTGCCAGCCAGGAGCGGGGGATCTCCTACGAGCAGTACTTC. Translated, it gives CASQERGISYEQYF.